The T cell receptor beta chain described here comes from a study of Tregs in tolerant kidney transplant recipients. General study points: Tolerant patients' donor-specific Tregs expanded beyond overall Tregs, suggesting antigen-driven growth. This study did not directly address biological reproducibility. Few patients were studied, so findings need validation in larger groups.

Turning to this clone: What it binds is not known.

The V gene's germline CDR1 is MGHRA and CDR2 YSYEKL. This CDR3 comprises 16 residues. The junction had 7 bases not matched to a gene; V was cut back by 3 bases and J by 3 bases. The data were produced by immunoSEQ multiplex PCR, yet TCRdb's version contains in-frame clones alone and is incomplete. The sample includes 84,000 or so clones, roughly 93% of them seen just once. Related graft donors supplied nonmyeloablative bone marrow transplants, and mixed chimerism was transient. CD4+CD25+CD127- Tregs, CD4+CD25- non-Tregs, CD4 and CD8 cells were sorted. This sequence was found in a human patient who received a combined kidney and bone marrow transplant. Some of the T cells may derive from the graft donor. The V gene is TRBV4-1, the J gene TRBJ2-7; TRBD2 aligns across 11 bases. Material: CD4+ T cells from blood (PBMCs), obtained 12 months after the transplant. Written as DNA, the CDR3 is TGCGCCAGCAGCCACCTAGGACTAGCGGGTGACTACGAGCAGTACTTC. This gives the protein CASSHLGLAGDYEQYF.